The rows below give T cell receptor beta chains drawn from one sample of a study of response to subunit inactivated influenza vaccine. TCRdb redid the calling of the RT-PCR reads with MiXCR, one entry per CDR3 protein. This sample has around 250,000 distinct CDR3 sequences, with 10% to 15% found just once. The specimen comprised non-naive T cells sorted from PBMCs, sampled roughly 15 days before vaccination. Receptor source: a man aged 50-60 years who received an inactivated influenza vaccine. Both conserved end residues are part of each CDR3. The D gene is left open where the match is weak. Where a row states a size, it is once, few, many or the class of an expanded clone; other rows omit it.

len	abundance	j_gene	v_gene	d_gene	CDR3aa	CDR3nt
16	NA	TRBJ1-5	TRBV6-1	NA	CASSEALGMRYQPQHF	TGTGCCAGCAGTGAAGCGCTGGGGATGAGATATCAGCCCCAGCATTTT
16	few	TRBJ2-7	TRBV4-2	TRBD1	CASSQRGGTGGYEQYF	TGTGCCAGCAGCCAACGAGGCGGGACAGGGGGCTACGAGCAGTACTTC
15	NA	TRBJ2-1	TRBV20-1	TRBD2	CSASGLAGRYNEQFF	TGCAGTGCTAGTGGACTAGCGGGGAGGTACAATGAGCAGTTCTTC
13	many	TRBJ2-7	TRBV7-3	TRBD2	CASSPSGSYEQYF	TGTGCCAGCAGTCCAAGCGGGAGCTACGAGCAGTACTTC
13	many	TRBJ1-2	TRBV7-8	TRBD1	CASSLAGGGGYTF	TGTGCCAGCAGCTTAGCAGGGGGCGGTGGCTACACCTTC
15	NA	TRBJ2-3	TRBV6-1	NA	CASSLGTISTDTQYF	TGTGCCAGCAGTCTCGGGACCATAAGCACAGATACGCAGTATTTT
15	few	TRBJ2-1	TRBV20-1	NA	CSARDGGSQNNEQFF	TGCAGTGCTAGAGATGGGGGCAGCCAAAACAATGAGCAGTTCTTC
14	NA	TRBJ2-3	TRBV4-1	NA	CASSQVISTDTQYF	TGCGCCAGCAGCCAAGTTATCTCCACAGATACGCAGTATTTT
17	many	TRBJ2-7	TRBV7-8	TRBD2	CASSERGLAGALDEQYF	TGTGCCAGCAGCGAGCGCGGACTAGCGGGAGCTCTCGACGAGCAGTACTTC
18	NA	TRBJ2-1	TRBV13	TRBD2	CARSKGLAGGGTYNEQFF	TGTGCCCGCAGCAAGGGACTAGCGGGAGGGGGGACCTACAATGAGCAGTTCTTC
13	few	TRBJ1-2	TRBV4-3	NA	CASSQDRGWGYTF	TGCGCCAGCAGCCAAGATCGAGGATGGGGCTACACCTTC
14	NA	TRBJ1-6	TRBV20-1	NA	CSARGGSMVSPLHF	TGCAGTGCTAGAGGTGGCTCGATGGTATCACCCCTCCACTTT